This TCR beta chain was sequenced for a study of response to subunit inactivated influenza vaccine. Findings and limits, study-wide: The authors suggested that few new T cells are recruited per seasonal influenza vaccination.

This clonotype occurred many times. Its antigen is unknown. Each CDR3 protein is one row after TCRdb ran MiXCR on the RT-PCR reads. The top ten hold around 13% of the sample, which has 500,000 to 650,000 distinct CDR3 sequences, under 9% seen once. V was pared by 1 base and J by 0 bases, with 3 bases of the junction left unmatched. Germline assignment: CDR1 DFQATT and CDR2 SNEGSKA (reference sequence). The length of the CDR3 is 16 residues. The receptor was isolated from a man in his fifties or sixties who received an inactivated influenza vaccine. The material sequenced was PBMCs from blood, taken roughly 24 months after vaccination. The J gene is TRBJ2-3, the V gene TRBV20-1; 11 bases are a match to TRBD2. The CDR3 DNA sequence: TGCAGTGCTAGAGGCGGGACTAGCGGAAGCACAGATACGCAGTATTTT. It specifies CSARGGTSGSTDTQYF.